This T cell receptor (beta chain) is from a study of HIV-infected patients and healthy controls (dated by TCRdb to the mid-2010s). About the investigation overall: CD4 counts rose modestly but significantly in most of the 16 patients after three months of therapy, yet stayed below normal ranges. CD8 counts showed no consistent shift during early therapy, whereas the CD4:CD8 ratio rose slightly. An undetectable viral load was attained by 11 of 16 patients by the second bleed and by all patients after a further year of therapy. Overall T-cell lymphocytopenia was not observed in the patients, and no significant difference from controls was found in total CDR3 counts per chain. The study tested whether deep TCR repertoire sequencing of HIV patients' small blood samples could capture immune perturbation and reconstitution. General conclusions and limits of the study: During therapy, HIV-associated CDR3s significantly decreased in frequency, while CMV-associated CDR3s did not change significantly, though most became more frequent. Differing numbers of distinct sequences in patients and controls hindered comparison, and size-matching assigned excessive weight to rare events in the HIV-infected data. The pairing of alpha and beta chains was not determined in the samples. Mean usage differed significantly between HIV-infected patients and controls for eight alpha and eight beta V genes. In the study, no determination of donor HLA types was made. Compared with untreated HIV+ repertoires, healthy control repertoires had roughly threefold more distinct CDR3s and a higher Shannon diversity. The dynamics of distinct T-cell subpopulations could not be separated, and sequencing depth was restricted, because whole blood was used. HIV-infected repertoires showed significantly elevated mean Gini indices relative to controls, which possibly reflects oligoclonality. MAIT cell alpha-chain CDR3s were present at high frequency in healthy controls but severely depleted in HIV+ repertoires. The observed differences in diversity were not explained by the slight differences in age and sex profiles between the study cohorts. In size-matched repertoire data, the apparent post-therapy recovery of the Gini index in HIV-infected patients was not replicated. Both the Jaccard index and the count of highly shared sequences showed that healthy controls shared more CDR3s between individuals than HIV+ patients did. Only sixteen HIV-infected individuals were processed, which the authors considered a major limit on how widely the findings apply.

The CDR1 and CDR2 encoded by the germline V gene (reference sequence) are DFQATT and SNEGSKA. The CDR3, cysteine through phenylalanine, is 13 amino acids long. Solely the CDR3 DNA is kept, with 39 bases framed from the first base. For this chain, trimming is 7 bases at the V end and 1 base at the J end, and the number of junction bases without a gene match is 6. Note on this clonotype: Its antigen remains unidentified. Base qualities are not recorded, but no much larger clone differs from it by a single base.

Whole blood was used without cell fractionation, so the repertoire reflected all unsorted peripheral T cells. For RNA extraction, an approximately 2.6 ml sample of peripheral blood was drawn into Tempus tubes. The study enrolled HIV-infected adults who had not yet received antiretroviral therapy and were about to begin treatment, and it processed the first sixteen eligible patients. Patients with febrile or AIDS-related illness, tumors, hepatitis B or C coinfection, immunomodulatory therapy, recent vaccination or treatment interruptions were excluded from enrollment. Residual genomic DNA was removed with the TURBO-DNase kit and globin mRNA was depleted with GLOBINclear. Just before antiretroviral therapy was started, pretreatment blood was collected from HIV-infected patients. Using SuperScript III with primers targeting the alpha and beta constant regions, around 550 ng of RNA was reverse transcribed. Separate alpha and beta chain libraries were generated by chain-specific third strand synthesis with multiplexing indices. The protocol used a single primer pair to amplify all rearrangements within a chain, which avoided primer bias, and attached molecular barcodes to each cDNA molecule. T4 RNA Ligase 1 joined purified cDNA to a 5' RACE adapter that carried a random hexamer and the SP2 sequencing primer site. Second strand synthesis was performed with Phusion polymerase and primed from the SP2 site, and slow temperature ramps were applied to favor optimal annealing. The 12-nucleotide barcode on each molecule comprised two random hexamer sequences, both introduced before amplification and concatenated. P5 and P7 adapter elements plus a second index were added in a short first PCR, which was followed by an approximately 21-cycle amplification PCR with P5s and P7 primers. A total of 25 to 30 PCR cycles were applied to the libraries, which were quantified on a Qubit, sized on a Bioanalyzer, and diluted to about 4.4 nM. Sequencing of the normalized libraries was done on an Illumina MiSeq using 2 x 250 paired-end kits. Reverse transcription reactions were cleaned up on MinElute columns and eluted into around 10 ul Tris-Cl. Adapter ligations ran for around 22 hours at 16 degrees C and were afterwards cleaned with AMPure XP beads at a 1:1 ratio. In the source study's methods: A modified Decombinator processed the demultiplexed FASTQ files and output V, J, insert and barcode information. Any sequence that shared a barcode yet differed from the dominant sequence was discarded as an error, and the number of original cDNA molecules was estimated by counting barcodes clustered at Levenshtein distance 3. For downstream analyses, the R packages ineq, vegan, igraph and RCytoscape were used, along with IMGT nomenclature and CDR3 definitions. The authors computed V gene usage over distinct sequences and counted each TCR a single time to avoid skew from clonal expansion. Within a donor, similarity networks joined unique CDR3 amino acid sequences in every case where two of them were separated by a single Levenshtein edit. Published HIV-specific CDR3s (around 83 alpha, some 670 beta) and CMV-specific CDR3s (approximately 13 alpha, 200 to 300 beta) were assembled and queried against the repertoires. Random subsampling to size-matched repertoires demonstrated that the decreased diversity in patients did not result from their lower sequence numbers. In TCRdb, the public reads were trimmed at Q25 with fastp and aligned with MiXCR, with productive beta chains retained. Each CDR3 protein appears once, grouped with its most common genes and DNA. The V and J calls were determined by TCRdb, not by the authors. The sample table shows several thousand distinct CDR3 sequences, and over 9.5% are seen once. The ten top clones hold roughly 27% of the sample.

The chain is encoded by TRBV20-1 joined to TRBJ1-2, and 7 junction bases match TRBD1. The clonotype was recovered from an adult with HIV infection. The sequenced sample was blood, obtained before antiretroviral therapy. The nucleotide sequence reads TGCAGTGTCAGGGGACAGAATAACTATGGCTACACCTTC. The encoded protein is CSVRGQNNYGYTF.